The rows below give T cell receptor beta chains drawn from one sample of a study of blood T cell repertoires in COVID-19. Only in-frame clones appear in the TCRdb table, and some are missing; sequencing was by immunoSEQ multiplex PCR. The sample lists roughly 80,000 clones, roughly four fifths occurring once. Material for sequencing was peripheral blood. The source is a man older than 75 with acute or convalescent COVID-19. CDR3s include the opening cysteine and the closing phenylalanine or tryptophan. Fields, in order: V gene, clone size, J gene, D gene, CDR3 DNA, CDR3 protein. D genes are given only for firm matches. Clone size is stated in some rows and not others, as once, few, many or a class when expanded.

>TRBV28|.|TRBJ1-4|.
TGTGCCAGCAGTCCTCCTAATGAAAAACTGTTTTTT
CASSPPNEKLFF
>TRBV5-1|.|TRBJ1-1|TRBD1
TGCGCCAGCAGCCCGACCGGACAGGCGAACACTGAAGCTTTCTTT
CASSPTGQANTEAFF
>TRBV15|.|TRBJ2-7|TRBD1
TGTGCCACCAGCAGAATTAGGGGGCGTAGCTACGAGCAGTACTTC
CATSRIRGRSYEQYF
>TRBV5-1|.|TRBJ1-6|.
TGCGCCAGCAGCTCCGATTCAGGGAATTCACCCCTCCACTTT
CASSSDSGNSPLHF
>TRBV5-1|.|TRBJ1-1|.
TGCGCCAGCAGCTTGGCCGGGGAAGGCTCTGAAGCTTTCTTT
CASSLAGEGSEAFF
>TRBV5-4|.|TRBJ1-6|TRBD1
TGTGCCAGCAGCCCTAGGACAGGCCCGAATTCACCCCTCCACTTT
CASSPRTGPNSPLHF
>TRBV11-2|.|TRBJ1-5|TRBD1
TGTGCCAGCAGCTTAGGGGACAGGGGTAGCAATCAGCCCCAGCATTTT
CASSLGDRGSNQPQHF
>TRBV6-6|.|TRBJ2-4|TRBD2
TGTGCCAGCAGTTACGTGGGACTAGAAAACATTCAGTACTTC
CASSYVGLENIQYF
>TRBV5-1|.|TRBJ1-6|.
TGCGCCAGCAGCTTTTCGTGGACAGAGAATTCACCCCTCCACTTT
CASSFSWTENSPLHF
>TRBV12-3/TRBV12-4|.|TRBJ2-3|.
TGTGCCAGCAGGATTATAGCGGATACGCAGTATTTT
CASRIIADTQYF
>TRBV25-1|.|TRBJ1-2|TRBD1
TGTGCCAGCAGTGAATACGGGGGGACAGGGGAAGGCTACACCTTC
CASSEYGGTGEGYTF
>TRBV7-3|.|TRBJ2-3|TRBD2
TGTGCCAGCAGCCCCCACCTAGCGGGGGGGCCGGATACGCAGTATTTT
CASSPHLAGGPDTQYF
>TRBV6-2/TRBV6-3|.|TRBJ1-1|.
TGTGCCAGCAGTTTCGCGGCTGGAGGAGCCACTGAAGCTTTCTTT
CASSFAAGGATEAFF
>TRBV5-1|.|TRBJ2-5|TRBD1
TGCGCCAGCAGCCTCATCGGACAGGGCCAAGAGACCCAGTACTTC
CASSLIGQGQETQYF
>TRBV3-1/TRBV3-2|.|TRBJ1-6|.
TGTGCCAGCAGCCAAGGGATAGACACCTCACCCCTCCACTTT
CASSQGIDTSPLHF
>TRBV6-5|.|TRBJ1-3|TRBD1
TGTGCCAGCGGGGGGACAGGGCCCGGAAACACCATATATTTT
CASGGTGPGNTIYF
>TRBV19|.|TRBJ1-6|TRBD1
TGTGCCAGTAGTCCCAACAGGGGTAATTCACCCCTCCACTTT
CASSPNRGNSPLHF
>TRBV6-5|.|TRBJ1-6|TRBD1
TGTGCCAGCACTTATGGGACAGGATTAAATTCACCCCTCCACTTT
CASTYGTGLNSPLHF
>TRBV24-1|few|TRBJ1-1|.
TGTGCCACCGATTCAGGGAACCTGAACACTGAAGCTTTCTTT
CATDSGNLNTEAFF
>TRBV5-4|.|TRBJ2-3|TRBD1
TGTGCCAGCAGCCGACGGCGGACAGGGAGTCAGGATACGCAGTATTTT
CASSRRRTGSQDTQYF
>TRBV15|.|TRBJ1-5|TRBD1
TGTGCCACCAGCAGAGATCCCCCCCAGGGACAGCGGCCCCAGCATTTT
CATSRDPPQGQRPQHF
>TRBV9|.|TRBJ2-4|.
TGTGCCAGCTCGGGGGCCAAAAACATTCAGTACTTC
CASSGAKNIQYF
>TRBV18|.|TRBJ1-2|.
TGTGCCAGCTCGCGCTCCCCAACAGGGTCGGGATTGTATGGCTACACCTTC
CASSRSPTGSGLYGYTF
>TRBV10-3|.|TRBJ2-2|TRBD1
TGTGCCATCAGTGCTACAGGGGGCGGCGGGGAGCTGTTTTTT
CAISATGGGGELFF
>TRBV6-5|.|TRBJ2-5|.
TGTGCCAGCAGTCGAGGACATTACCAAGAGACCCAGTACTTC
CASSRGHYQETQYF
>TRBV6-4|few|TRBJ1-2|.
TGTGCCAGCAGTGAATTTTTCGGGGGTCCTGGCGGTGGCTACACCTTC
CASSEFFGGPGGGYTF
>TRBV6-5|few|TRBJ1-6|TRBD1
TGTGCCAGCGACAGGGACCGCCTTAAACTCCACTTT
CASDRDRLKLHF
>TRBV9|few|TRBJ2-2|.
TGTGCCAGCAGCGTAGGAGCTGGTTCCGGGGAGCTGTTTTTT
CASSVGAGSGELFF
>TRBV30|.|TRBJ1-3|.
TGTGCCTGGAGTGCCCCAATGGGGACAAAACATTTT
CAWSAPMGTKHF
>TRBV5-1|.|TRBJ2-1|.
TGCGCCAGCAGCGGCGCGGGGTTGTACAATGAGCAGTTCTTC
CASSGAGLYNEQFF
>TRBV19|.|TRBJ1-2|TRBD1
TGTGCCAGTAGGAAGACAGGGCAAGCTAACTATGGCTACACCTTC
CASRKTGQANYGYTF
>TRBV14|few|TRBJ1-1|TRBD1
TGTGCCAGCAGCCAAGGGCTCAGGGGGCGCGGGGCTGAAGCTTTCTTT
CASSQGLRGRGAEAFF
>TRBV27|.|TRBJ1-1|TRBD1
TGTGCCAGCAGTGCCCGAACAGGGGCTGAAGCTTTCTTT
CASSARTGAEAFF
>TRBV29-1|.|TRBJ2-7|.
TGCAGCGTTCGGACTCTACACGAGCAGTACTTC
CSVRTLHEQYF
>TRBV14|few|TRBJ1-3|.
TGTGCCAGCAGCCAAGATTTCAGGAGGGACTCTGGAAACACCATATATTTT
CASSQDFRRDSGNTIYF
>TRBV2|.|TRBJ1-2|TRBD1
TGTGCCAGCAGTGAAACCAGACAGGGCAACAACTATGGCTACACCTTC
CASSETRQGNNYGYTF
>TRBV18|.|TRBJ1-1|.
TGTGCCAGCTCACCACAACAGGGCAATGAAGCTTTCTTT
CASSPQQGNEAFF
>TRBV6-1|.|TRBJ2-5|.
TGTGCCAGCAGTGAAACGCTCCCGCGCCAAGAGACCCAGTACTTC
CASSETLPRQETQYF
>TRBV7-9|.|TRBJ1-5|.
TGTGCCAGCACCCATGGGGGGGGTAGCAATCAGCCCCAGCATTTT
CASTHGGGSNQPQHF
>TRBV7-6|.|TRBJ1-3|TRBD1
TGTGCCAGCAGCTTAGCGTTAGGGGGCCCTGGAAACACCATATATTTT
CASSLALGGPGNTIYF
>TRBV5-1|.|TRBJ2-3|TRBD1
TGCGCCAGCAGCCCCTCCCAGGGGGCGAGCACAGATACGCAGTATTTT
CASSPSQGASTDTQYF
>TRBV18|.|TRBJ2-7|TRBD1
TGTGCCAGCTCTCGGACTACAGGGGGGTCCTACGAGCAGTACTTC
CASSRTTGGSYEQYF
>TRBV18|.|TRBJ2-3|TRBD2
TGTGCCAGCTCACCACCGTTCGAGCGGGGAAGCACAGATACGCAGTATTTT
CASSPPFERGSTDTQYF
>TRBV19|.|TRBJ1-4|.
TGTGCCAGTAGTATAGTCCGGAATGAAAAACTGTTTTTT
CASSIVRNEKLFF
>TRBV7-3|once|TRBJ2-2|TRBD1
TGTGCCAGCAGCCGCGCGGGACAGGGGAACACCGGGGAGCTGTTTTTT
CASSRAGQGNTGELFF
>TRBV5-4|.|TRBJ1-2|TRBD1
TGTGCCAGCAGCTTGCCGGACAGGGGGCGAGGCTATGGCTACACCTTC
CASSLPDRGRGYGYTF